This entry features one T cell receptor (beta chain) sequence. Its antigen is unknown. The data were taken from a study of OX40 agonist ivuxolimab in advanced cancers. Study results and limitations: CD4+ and CD8+ blood T cells expanded clonally by week 6 at 0.1 to 3.0 mg/kg.

Clones were read by immunoSEQ multiplex PCR, and TCRdb kept only the in-frame ones, dropping some. This table has about 32,000 clones, around nine tenths appearing once. Germline CDR1 is MNHEY and CDR2 is SMNVEV (reference sequence). There are 12 residues in the CDR3. V was shortened by 7 bases and J by 12 bases, with 18 bases between the two germline ends. The sample in question was CD4+ or CD8+ T cells sorted from blood, obtained in a trial of the OX40 agonist ivuxolimab. The chain recombines TRBV27 with TRBJ1-1; weak D call: TRBD1 (6 bases). This TCR came from an adult with an advanced solid tumor such as melanoma, head and neck, liver or kidney cancer. CDR3 DNA sequence: TGTGCCAGCACAGGGGCTGCAGGGTATCCTTTCTTT. This codes for CASTGAAGYPFF.